These 29 T cell receptor beta chains were sequenced from one sample in a study of blood T cells in healthy people across ages. The authors ran a second PCR of roughly 6 to 11 cycles using a sample-barcoded 5' primer and a J-beta primer mix. TCRdb reprocessed the 5' RACE reads via MiXCR and lists one record per CDR3 protein. Found here are over 600,000 distinct CDR3 sequences, around 50% of them singletons; the top ten hold roughly 20%. The specimen was blood. The receptor source for this set is an elderly man in good health.

The J gene is TRBJ2-5, the V gene TRBV7-2; D is ambiguous. The last part of the DNA fits TRBJ2-7 better; the J call may be wrong. Germline CDR1 and CDR2: SGHTA and FQGNSA. This CDR3 spans 12 amino acids. The CDR3, as DNA: TGTGCCAGCGGCCTGAGCCTCTACGAGCAGTACTTC. Amino acid sequence: CASGLSLYEQYF.

The chain carries TRBV15 and TRBJ2-3; 7 bases agree with TRBD2. CDR3 length: 14 amino acids. Germline V gene lookup returns CDR1 LNHNV and CDR2 YYDKDF (reference sequence). V shed 4 bases and J 2 bases; nucleotides not matched to a gene: 3. CDR3 DNA: TGTGCCACCAGCAAGGGAGGGGACACAGATACGCAGTATTTT. Encoded protein: CATSKGGDTDTQYF.

The rearrangement joins TRBV7-3 to TRBJ2-1, with unresolved D. The germline V and J ends were trimmed by 5 bases and 6 bases, with 20 bases remaining between them. The CDR3 runs 16 residues. Germline V gene lookup returns CDR1 SGHTA and CDR2 FQGTGA. The CDR3 spells CASSHVVGRSPNEQFF. Written as DNA, the CDR3 is TGTGCCAGCAGCCACGTGGTGGGCCGCAGTCCCAATGAGCAGTTCTTC.

This clonotype was recorded a few times. The V gene is TRBV6-5, the J gene TRBJ2-3; 10 bases are a match to TRBD1. Unmatched junction bases numbered 3, after V lost 4 bases and J lost 2 bases. Germline V gives CDR1 MNHEY, CDR2 SVGAGI. The CDR3 consists of 15 residues. CDR3 sequence reads: CASSSDRGVTDTQYF. The CDR3 bases are TGTGCCAGCAGTTCGGACAGGGGGGTCACAGATACGCAGTATTTT.

This clonotype came up a few times. The rearrangement uses TRBV7-9 and TRBJ1-4, with a possible D match to TRBD1 (5 bases). The CDR3 sequence is 14 residues long. The germline V gene has CDR1 SEHNR and CDR2 FQNEAQ (reference sequence). V shed 3 bases and J shed 6 bases, with 11 bases lying between them. CDR3 loop: CASSFTLGDEKLFF. CDR3 DNA sequence: TGTGCCAGCAGCTTTACACTGGGGGATGAAAAACTGTTTTTT.

This clonotype was detected a few times. The chain joins TRBV20-1 to TRBJ2-2; 7 bases fit TRBD2. Germline V lookup: CDR1 DFQATT, CDR2 SNEGSKA (reference sequence). The V and J ends lost 0 bases and 2 bases, in that order; junction bases with no gene match: 9. CDR3 length: 17 residues. As DNA, the CDR3 is TGCAGTGCTAGAGATTTACCGTCTAGCGGTAACACCGGGGAGCTGTTTTTT. This sequence encodes CSARDLPSSGNTGELFF.

Only a few counts were recorded for this clonotype. This rearrangement joins TRBV10-3 to TRBJ1-4; tentative D call: TRBD1 (5 bases). This CDR3 is 14 amino acids long. Trimming cost V 3 bases and J 5 bases, with 10 bases left between them. Germline V gene data show CDR1 as ENHRY and CDR2 as SYGVKD. The CDR3 sequence is CAISEGQDNEKLFF. The DNA for the CDR3 is TGTGCCATCAGTGAAGGACAAGACAATGAAAAACTGTTTTTT.

The chain is built from TRBV10-3 and TRBJ1-6, with D tentatively TRBD1 (6 bases). The V end lost 8 bases, the J end lost 8 bases, and 13 bases lay between the germline ends. Germline V gives CDR1 ENHRY, CDR2 SYGVKD. The CDR3 loop spans 13 amino acids. CDR3 in amino acids: CAIGPGEYSPLHF. Here the CDR3 DNA reads TGTGCCATCGGGCCAGGGGAGTATTCACCCCTCCACTTT.

This clonotype was counted a few times. V is TRBV7-9 and J is TRBJ2-5; no definite D call. The CDR3 contains 14 residues. Germline values: CDR1 SEHNR, CDR2 FQNEAQ (reference sequence). With 2 bases removed from V and 5 bases from J, the gap between germline ends came to 12 bases. The CDR3 coding sequence is TGTGCCAGCAGCTTAATTTTAGAATTTGAGACCCAGTACTTC. This sequence encodes CASSLILEFETQYF. The whole variable domain, filled in from reference TRBV7-9 and TRBJ2-5, reads DTGVSQNPRHKITKRGQNVTFRCDPISEHNRLYWYRQTLGQGPEFLTYFQNEAQLEKSRLLSDRFSAERPKGSFSTLEIQRTEQGDSAMYLCASSLILEFETQYFGPGTRLLVL.

This clonotype has only a few counts. The chain recombines TRBV10-3 with TRBJ1-1, with a tentative D call TRBD1 (6 bases). Germline V gene sequence: CDR1 ENHRY, CDR2 SYGVKD. The CDR3 has 13 amino acids. Trimming pared 11 bases from V and 0 bases from J, leaving 13 bases between. The CDR3 is CAGGGGMNTEAFF. CDR3 nucleotides: TGTGCCGGGGGGGGCGGCATGAACACTGAAGCTTTCTTT.

The chain couples TRBV24-1 to TRBJ2-3; 8 nucleotides line up with TRBD2. Germline V gene sequence: CDR1 KGHDR, CDR2 SFDVKD. Trimming at V came to 3 bases and at J to 2 bases, leaving 6 bases not matched to a gene. The CDR3 runs to 16 residues. CDR3 residues: CATSDMSGSSTDTQYF. In nucleotides, the CDR3 is TGTGCCACCAGTGATATGAGCGGGAGCTCCACAGATACGCAGTATTTT.

This rearrangement joins TRBV7-3 to TRBJ2-1, with TRBD2 matching over 7 bases. This CDR3 comprises 19 residues. The V segment lost 5 bases and the J segment 6 bases; nucleotides outside the gene matches: 22. In germline, CDR1 is SGHTA, CDR2 FQGTGA. This CDR3 reads CASSKQRVGAGVSGNEQFF. DNA for the CDR3: TGTGCCAGCAGCAAACAGCGGGTCGGGGCGGGAGTTTCTGGCAATGAGCAGTTCTTC.

The rearrangement joins TRBV20-1 to TRBJ2-2, with 8 bases aligning to TRBD1. Germline V gene lookup returns CDR1 DFQATT and CDR2 SNEGSKA (reference sequence). V shed 0 bases and J 0 bases; nucleotides not matched to a gene: 3. The CDR3 spans 16 residues. Written as DNA, the CDR3 is TGCAGTGCTAGAGATTGGGGACAGGCGAACACCGGGGAGCTGTTTTTT. As protein: CSARDWGQANTGELFF.

The genes are TRBV7-2 and TRBJ2-5; D call uncertain. Trimming shortened V by 1 base and J by 2 bases, and 8 bases separated the two germline ends. The CDR3 loop spans 14 amino acids. CDR1 and CDR2 from the germline V gene are SGHTA and FQGNSA. CDR3 amino acids: CASSLEVGQETQYF. The CDR3 DNA sequence: TGTGCCAGCAGCTTAGAGGTCGGTCAAGAGACCCAGTACTTC.

This clonotype was seen a few times. This chain connects TRBV6-6 to TRBJ1-4; 9 bases agree with TRBD1. V lost 2 bases to trimming and J lost 5 bases; unmatched junction nucleotides: 6. CDR3 length: 16 residues. From germline, CDR1 is MNHNY and CDR2 SVGAGI (reference sequence). CDR3 sequence: CASSYQQGAGNEKLFF. CDR3 DNA sequence: TGTGCCAGCAGTTACCAACAGGGGGCTGGGAATGAAAAACTGTTTTTT.

The V call is TRBV20-1, the J call TRBJ2-4; a weak D match, TRBD1 (6 bases). The J call may be mistaken, given a closer DNA end match to TRBJ2-7. Germline CDR1 is DFQATT and CDR2 is SNEGSKA (reference sequence). This CDR3 has 11 amino acids. Here the CDR3 DNA reads TGCAGTGCTAAGGGGGATTCCGAGCAGTACTTC. Translated: CSAKGDSEQYF.

This clonotype was observed a few times. The chain is built from TRBV20-1 and TRBJ2-5, with 9 bases matching TRBD2. The J call is in doubt because the DNA end fits TRBJ2-7 better. Per the germline V gene, CDR1 is DFQATT and CDR2 is SNEGSKA (reference sequence). The CDR3 loop spans 14 amino acids. The CDR3 region has the DNA TGCAGTGCCAAAAGTCGAGCGGGAGGAGACGAGCAGTACTTC. Amino acid sequence: CSAKSRAGGDEQYF.

V gene TRBV6-5 combines with J gene TRBJ1-4, with D possibly TRBD1 on 6 matching bases. This CDR3 has 14 amino acids. V was clipped by 0 bases and J by 8 bases, with 10 bases between them. The V gene's germline CDR1 is MNHEY and CDR2 SVGAGI. The CDR3 DNA is TGTGCCAGCAGTTACTCGGTACAGGGCGAAAAACTGTTTTTT. Translating gives CASSYSVQGEKLFF.

V usage is TRBV12-3 or TRBV12-4 and J usage is TRBJ1-2; no firm D call. This CDR3 region has 13 residues. The germline V and J ends were trimmed by 5 bases and 8 bases, with 15 bases remaining between them. The CDR3: CASSPSASDGYTF. Here the CDR3 DNA reads TGTGCCAGCAGTCCCTCAGCCAGTGACGGCTACACCTTC.

This clonotype was counted many times. This chain connects TRBV12-3 or TRBV12-4 to TRBJ2-1; TRBD1 agrees at 7 bases. The length of the CDR3 is 15 residues. The V and J ends lost 6 bases and 0 bases, in that order; junction bases with no gene match: 5. The DNA for the CDR3 is TGTGCCAGCAGATCGAGGGACAGCTCCTACAATGAGCAGTTCTTC. Translating gives CASRSRDSSYNEQFF.

This chain uses TRBV12-3 or TRBV12-4 with TRBJ1-5, with D possibly matching TRBD1 (5 bases). V lost 6 bases and J lost 5, with 26 bases in between. This CDR3 contains 18 residues. The CDR3 DNA sequence: TGTGCCAGCAGCTTTCGACAGCAACTGAGATTTAGAGATCAGCCCCAGCATTTT. It yields the protein CASSFRQQLRFRDQPQHF.

The V and J genes are TRBV2 and TRBJ1-2; D gene ambiguous. V was cut by 6 bases and J by 2 bases, with 10 bases left in between. The length of the CDR3 is 13 residues. The germline CDR1 and CDR2 sequences are SNHLY and FYNNEI. The CDR3 region has the DNA TGTGCCAGCAGCGGGAACAGAAACTATGGCTACACCTTC. It encodes CASSGNRNYGYTF.

This clonotype occurred a few times. This chain links TRBV12-3 or TRBV12-4 with TRBJ2-2; D is unresolved. V lost 6 bases, J lost 4 bases, and 9 bases lay in between. This CDR3 region has 13 residues. CDR3 bases: TGTGCCAGCAGCCTACTAACCACCGGGGAGCTGTTTTTT. It yields the protein CASSLLTTGELFF.

This clonotype occurred a few times. The gene calls are TRBV9 and TRBJ2-1; the D is unclear. V lost 4 bases, J lost 2 bases, and 13 bases lay in between. CDR1 SGDLS and CDR2 YYNGEE come from the germline V gene. The CDR3 contains 15 residues. CDR3 in amino acids: CASSSDGPTYNEQFF. The CDR3 bases are TGTGCCAGCAGCTCGGACGGTCCAACCTACAATGAGCAGTTCTTC.

The chain links TRBV7-9 to TRBJ2-1; D uncertain. From germline, CDR1 is SEHNR and CDR2 FQNEAQ (reference sequence). The CDR3 spans 13 residues. Trimming left V 5 bases short and J 2 bases short, with 7 bases between. CDR3 loop: CASSPKTYNEQFF. CDR3 nucleotide sequence: TGTGCCAGCAGCCCCAAAACCTACAATGAGCAGTTCTTC.

The chain is built from TRBV29-1 and TRBJ2-3; tentatively, D is TRBD2 (6 bases). Germline CDR1 is SQVTM and CDR2 is ANQGSEA. V was clipped by 6 bases and J by 0 bases, with 13 bases between them. The CDR3 is made up of 14 amino acids. The CDR3 sequence is CSVGPGDSTDTQYF. The CDR3 coding sequence is TGCAGCGTAGGCCCGGGGGACAGCACAGATACGCAGTATTTT.

This clonotype appeared a few times. The V call is TRBV9, the J call TRBJ2-7; TRBD1 might be the D (6 bases). With 0 bases removed from V and 4 bases from J, the gap between germline ends came to 14 bases. The CDR3 has 15 residues. The germline CDR1 and CDR2 sequences are SGDLS and YYNGEE. In DNA form, the CDR3 reads TGTGCCAGCAGCGTAGACGGCCAGGGGTTTTACGAGCAGTACTTC. Protein product: CASSVDGQGFYEQYF.

This clonotype showed up just a few times. Here the CDR3 reads CASSRLTSPSYNEQYF. The CDR3 coding sequence is TGTGCCAGCAGTCGCTTGACTAGTCCCTCCTACAATGAGCAGTACTTC. The genes are TRBV6-5 and TRBJ2-1, with D possibly TRBD2 on 6 matching bases. The end of the DNA fits TRBJ2-7 better, so the J call may be wrong. This CDR3 comprises 16 residues. In germline, CDR1 is MNHEY, CDR2 SVGAGI.

This clonotype was counted a few times. This sequence joins TRBV14 and TRBJ1-1; no clear D gene. The V gene lost 4 bases and the J gene lost 7 bases, with 10 bases spanning the gap. The CDR3 sequence is 12 residues long. Germline CDR1 SGHDN, CDR2 FVKESK. The DNA of the CDR3 is TGTGCCAGCAGCCTCGAGCGGATTGAAGCTTTCTTT. It translates to CASSLERIEAFF.